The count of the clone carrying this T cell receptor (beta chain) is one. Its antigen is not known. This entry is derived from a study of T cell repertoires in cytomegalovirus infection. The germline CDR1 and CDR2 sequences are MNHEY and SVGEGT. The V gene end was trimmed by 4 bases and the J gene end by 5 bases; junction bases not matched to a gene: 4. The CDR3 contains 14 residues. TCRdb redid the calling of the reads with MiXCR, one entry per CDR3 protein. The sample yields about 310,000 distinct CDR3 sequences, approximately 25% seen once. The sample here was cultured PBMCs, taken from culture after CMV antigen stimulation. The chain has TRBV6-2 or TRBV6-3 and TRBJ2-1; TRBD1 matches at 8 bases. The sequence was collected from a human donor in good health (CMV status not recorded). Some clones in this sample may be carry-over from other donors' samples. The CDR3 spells CASSLTGAHNEQFF. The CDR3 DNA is TGTGCCAGCAGTTTGACAGGGGCACACAATGAGCAGTTCTTC.